This is a list of T cell receptor beta chains from one sample in a study of CD8 T cells in Susac syndrome. Each CDR3 protein gets one entry after TCRdb re-called the immunoSEQ multiplex PCR reads with MiXCR. The table shows 150,000 to 200,000 distinct CDR3 sequences, with about 90% occurring only once. The sequenced sample consisted of CD4+ T cells from PBMCs. These receptors all come from a human donor in good health. Each CDR3 is given with its conserved first and last residue. Fields, in order: clone size, V gene, D gene, J gene, CDR3 protein, CDR3 DNA. A D gene is named only where the DNA matches it firmly. The listing skips clone size in some rows; elsewhere it reads once, few, many or a size class.

>-|TRBV19|-|TRBJ1-6
CASSISQGRNSPLHF
TGTGCCAGTAGTATTTCCCAGGGGCGGAATTCACCCCTCCACTTT
>-|TRBV5-1|-|TRBJ2-5
CASSFWGPGETQYF
TGCGCCAGCAGCTTTTGGGGTCCGGGGGAGACCCAGTACTTC
>-|TRBV5-4|-|TRBJ1-2
CASSPQGGAQTNYGYTF
TGTGCCAGCAGCCCTCAGGGAGGGGCCCAGACTAACTATGGCTACACCTTC
>-|TRBV20-1|-|TRBJ2-2
CSAREQGANTGELFF
TGCAGTGCTAGGGAACAGGGCGCGAACACCGGGGAGCTGTTTTTT
>-|TRBV20-1|TRBD1|TRBJ2-6
CSARPGQTSGANVLTF
TGCAGTGCTAGGCCGGGACAGACCTCTGGGGCCAACGTCCTGACTTTC
>-|TRBV29-1|TRBD2|TRBJ2-5
CSVLLAGGPGGETQYF
TGCAGCGTACTCCTAGCGGGAGGGCCTGGGGGAGAGACCCAGTACTTC
>-|TRBV25-1|-|TRBJ1-3
CASSGRGFSGNTIYF
TGTGCCAGCAGTGGTAGGGGGTTCTCTGGAAACACCATATATTTT
>-|TRBV19|TRBD1|TRBJ1-1
CASSIGGTGWDTEAFF
TGTGCCAGTAGTATAGGCGGGACAGGTTGGGACACTGAAGCTTTCTTT
>-|TRBV7-9|TRBD1|TRBJ1-1
CASSRSRGQGDTEAFF
TGTGCCAGCAGCCGATCCAGGGGGCAAGGGGACACTGAAGCTTTCTTT
>-|TRBV29-1|TRBD1|TRBJ1-2
CSVAGRGATNYGYTF
TGCAGCGTTGCTGGCAGGGGGGCAACTAACTATGGCTACACCTTC
>-|TRBV2|-|TRBJ2-7
CASRNYLASEQYF
TGTGCCAGCCGGAATTATTTGGCATCCGAGCAGTACTTC
>-|TRBV5-1|TRBD2|TRBJ2-2
CASSFRGGGNTGELFF
TGCGCCAGCAGCTTTCGAGGCGGGGGGAACACCGGGGAGCTGTTTTTT
>-|TRBV6-5|-|TRBJ2-5
CASSTLAQETQYF
TGTGCCAGCAGCACCCTGGCTCAAGAGACCCAGTACTTC
>-|TRBV10-3|-|TRBJ1-1
CAITGGLNHFEAFF
TGTGCCATCACTGGGGGGCTGAACCACTTTGAAGCTTTCTTT
>-|TRBV30|TRBD1|TRBJ2-3
CAWRETGGAQYF
TGTGCCTGGAGGGAAACAGGGGGAGCGCAGTATTTT
>-|TRBV5-6|-|TRBJ1-2
CASSPGVDYGYTF
TGTGCCAGCAGCCCGGGCGTCGACTATGGCTACACCTTC
>-|TRBV27|-|TRBJ2-7
CASSIDREGAEQYF
TGTGCCAGCAGTATCGACAGGGAGGGGGCCGAGCAGTACTTC
>-|TRBV12-3/TRBV12-4|-|TRBJ2-5
CASSLAGAPQETQYF
TGTGCCAGCAGTTTAGCGGGGGCCCCCCAAGAGACCCAGTACTTC
>-|TRBV18|TRBD1|TRBJ1-5
CASSPYGGQGRDQPQHF
TGTGCCAGCTCACCCTACGGGGGACAGGGGAGGGATCAGCCCCAGCATTTT
>-|TRBV9|TRBD1|TRBJ1-3
CASSANRGGNTIYF
TGTGCCAGCAGCGCCAACAGGGGTGGAAACACCATATATTTT
>-|TRBV5-1|TRBD2|TRBJ2-2
CASSYPSGGGTGELFF
TGCGCCAGCAGCTACCCTAGCGGAGGCGGGACCGGGGAGCTGTTTTTT
>once|TRBV7-8|-|TRBJ2-3
CASSLTEGSTDTQYF
TGTGCCAGCAGCTTAACCGAGGGTAGCACAGATACGCAGTATTTT
>-|TRBV20-1|-|TRBJ2-7
CSARDRTGPASEQYF
TGCAGTGCTAGAGATCGGACGGGCCCAGCATCCGAGCAGTACTTC
>-|TRBV28|TRBD1|TRBJ1-4
CASRQGTTTNEKLFF
TGTGCCAGCAGACAGGGGACGACAACTAATGAAAAACTGTTTTTT
>-|TRBV2|-|TRBJ2-3
CASSRDSTDTQYF
TGTGCCAGCAGTCGGGACAGCACAGATACGCAGTATTTT